The 11 T cell receptor beta chains below were found in one sample sequenced in a study of T cell responses to AZD1222 COVID-19 vaccine. TCRdb keeps only in-frame clones here, not all; method: immunoSEQ multiplex PCR. The sample holds 150,000 to 200,000 clones, roughly 92% seen once. Here the sequenced sample was peripheral blood, taken on day 0 of AZD1222 vaccination. Source of these receptors: an adult in good health.

The chain employs TRBV7-9 and TRBJ2-5; a weak D match, TRBD1 (7 bases). V was trimmed by 3 bases and J by 0 bases, leaving 11 bases between them. The germline V gene has CDR1 SEHNR and CDR2 FQNEAQ (reference sequence). The CDR3 runs 15 residues. CDR3 residues: CASSFQGGYQETQYF. The CDR3 coding sequence is TGTGCCAGCAGCTTTCAGGGGGGATACCAAGAGACCCAGTACTTC. Based on the CDR3 plus reference TRBV7-9 and TRBJ2-5, the full variable domain is DTGVSQNPRHKITKRGQNVTFRCDPISEHNRLYWYRQTLGQGPEFLTYFQNEAQLEKSRLLSDRFSAERPKGSFSTLEIQRTEQGDSAMYLCASSFQGGYQETQYFGPGTRLLVL.

This clone has just a few counts. The rearrangement uses TRBV7-3 and TRBJ2-7; either TRBD1 or TRBD2 may supply D (5 bases each). CDR3 length equals 15 residues. Germline CDR1 and CDR2: SGHTA and FQGTGA. Trimming left V 2 bases short and J 0 bases short, with 11 bases between. CDR3 sequence reads: CASSLGPGSSYEQYV. The CDR3 DNA follows: TGTGCCAGCAGCTTAGGTCCAGGGAGCTCCTACGAGCAGTACGTC.

V and J are TRBV28 and TRBJ1-2, with D unresolved. CDR1 and CDR2 (germline): MDHEN, SYDVKM. V was cut by 0 bases and J by 8 bases, with 16 bases left in between. The CDR3 has 15 amino acids. The CDR3 sequence is CASSLWPGPLYGYTF. The DNA for the CDR3 is TGTGCCAGCAGTTTATGGCCAGGACCCCTCTACGGCTACACCTTC.

This clone appeared a single time. The rearrangement links TRBV28 to TRBJ2-1; D remains ambiguous. Germline CDR1 reads MDHEN; CDR2 reads SYDVKM. V lost 5 bases and J lost 1, with 15 bases in between. The CDR3 totals 16 residues. The CDR3 DNA follows: TGTGCCAGCAGTACCCCAACTGGGGTGTCCTACAATGAGCAGTTCTTC. Translating it yields CASSTPTGVSYNEQFF.

This chain uses TRBV18 with TRBJ1-4; D ambiguous. Trimming stripped 0 bases from V and 11 bases from J, with 13 bases between. Germline CDR1 and CDR2: KGHSH and LQKENI. This CDR3 contains 14 residues. CDR3 in DNA: TGTGCCAGCTCACCACCTTCTTTTAAGGAGAAACTGTTTTTT. Residues: CASSPPSFKEKLFF. The variable domain in full, with the rest retrieved from reference TRBV18 and TRBJ1-4, is NAGVMQNPRHLVRRRGQEARLRCSPMKGHSHVYWYRQLPEEGLKFMVYLQKENIIDESGMPKERFSAEFPKEGPSILRIQQVVRGDSAAYFCASSPPSFKEKLFFGSGTQLSVL.

The V gene is TRBV6-5, the J gene TRBJ1-2, with a possible D match to TRBD1 (5 bases). This CDR3 has 14 amino acids. The V gene lost 8 bases and the J gene lost 3 bases, with 16 bases spanning the gap. The germline gives CDR1 MNHEY, CDR2 SVGAGI. The CDR3 loop reads CASGPGGEDYGYTF. The DNA of the CDR3 is TGTGCCAGCGGCCCCGGGGGGGAAGACTATGGCTACACCTTC.

The chain couples TRBV11-1 to TRBJ1-2, with D uncertain. V gave up 5 bases and J gave up 5 bases, with 18 bases separating them. This CDR3 spans 15 amino acids. Germline CDR1 reads SGHAT; CDR2 reads FQDESV (reference sequence). CDR3 in DNA: TGTGCCAGCAGCGCAAACAACGGGCGAGGATATGGCTACACCTTC. Translation: CASSANNGRGYGYTF.

The rearrangement joins TRBV11-2 to TRBJ2-7; 15 bases map to TRBD2. This CDR3 has 18 amino acids. From germline, CDR1 is SGHAT and CDR2 FQNNGV. Trimming at V came to 5 bases and at J to 2 bases, leaving 10 bases not matched to a gene. Written as DNA, the CDR3 is TGTGCCAGCAGCCCAATTCACCGGACTAGCGGGAGGGCCTACGAGCAGTACTTC. Translation gives CASSPIHRTSGRAYEQYF.

V gene TRBV9 combines with J gene TRBJ1-6; 7 bases map to TRBD1. This CDR3 has 19 residues. The V segment lost 1 base and the J segment 7 bases; nucleotides outside the gene matches: 17. Per the germline V gene, CDR1 is SGDLS and CDR2 is YYNGEE. The CDR3, as DNA: TGTGCCAGCAGCGTAAGCCCATTTCTCGGGCGACAGGGAAATTCACCCCTCCACTTT. Protein product: CASSVSPFLGRQGNSPLHF.

V usage is TRBV27 and J usage is TRBJ1-2, with TRBD1 identical over 8 bases. Losses at the gene ends were 4 bases for V and 4 bases for J; bases not matched to a gene: 2. Germline CDR1 is MNHEY and CDR2 is SMNVEV (reference sequence). CDR3 length equals 13 residues. CDR3 amino acids: CASSSGGAYGYTF. CDR3 nucleotides: TGTGCCAGCAGTTCAGGGGGCGCCTATGGCTACACCTTC.

The rearrangement joins TRBV5-1 to TRBJ2-1; 14 bases agree with TRBD2. After removal of 5 bases from V and 8 bases from J, the junction contained 15 bases not matched to a gene. The germline CDR1 and CDR2 sequences are SGHRS and YFSETQ. The CDR3 spans 18 residues. Here the CDR3 DNA reads TGCGCCAGCAGTTTCGGACTAGCGGGGGGCTTCCCTGTGGATGAGCAGTTCTTC. It encodes CASSFGLAGGFPVDEQFF.